These 18 T cell receptor beta chains originate from one sample sequenced in a study of OX40 agonist ivuxolimab in advanced cancers. Profiled with immunoSEQ multiplex PCR; TCRdb holds only in-frame clones, not every one. The profile shows 65,000 or so clones, approximately 88% of them singletons. The sample here was CD4+ or CD8+ T cells sorted from blood, taken in a trial of the OX40 agonist ivuxolimab. Receptors originate from an adult with an advanced solid tumor such as melanoma, head and neck, liver or kidney cancer.

This rearrangement joins TRBV7-8 to TRBJ1-5, with 7 positions matching TRBD1. The CDR3 sequence is 14 residues long. The V and J ends lost 3 bases and 3 bases, in that order; junction bases with no gene match: 2. Germline CDR1 SGHVS, CDR2 FQNEAQ. The CDR3 is CASSFTGDNQPQHF. In nucleotides, the CDR3 is TGTGCCAGCAGCTTCACAGGGGACAATCAGCCCCAGCATTTT.

The chain couples TRBV7-2 to TRBJ2-7; 8 bases align to TRBD1. V trimming: 5 bases; J trimming: 2 bases; junction bases outside the gene matches: 5. The CDR3 sequence is 14 residues long. Germline values: CDR1 SGHTA, CDR2 FQGNSA. The CDR3 reads CASSHPGQAYEQYF. As DNA, the CDR3 is TGTGCCAGCAGCCACCCGGGACAGGCCTACGAGCAGTACTTC.

A single count supports this clone. The chain uses TRBV6-5 and TRBJ1-5; D gene ambiguous. CDR3 length: 13 amino acids. Trimming left V 4 bases short and J 1 base short, with 5 bases between. CDR1 is MNHEY, CDR2 SVGAGI, per germline. The CDR3 loop reads CASSWSSNQPQHF. Here the CDR3 DNA reads TGTGCCAGCAGTTGGAGCAGCAATCAGCCCCAGCATTTT.

CDR3 residues: CAISVKGYDTEAFF. CDR3 DNA: TGTGCCATCAGTGTAAAGGGATATGACACTGAAGCTTTCTTT. The genes are TRBV10-3 and TRBJ1-1, with D hard to call. The germline CDR1 and CDR2 sequences are ENHRY and SYGVKD. The CDR3 extends over 14 amino acids. With 4 bases removed from V and 3 bases from J, the gap between germline ends came to 12 bases.

The chain employs TRBV18 and TRBJ1-1; D not certain. The CDR3 spans 17 residues. Germline lookup yields CDR1 KGHSH and CDR2 LQKENI. The V end was cut by 3 bases, the J end by 1 base, with 18 bases between. The CDR3 reads CASSPSTPVIANTEAFF. CDR3 DNA sequence: TGTGCCAGCTCACCTTCTACTCCGGTCATTGCGAACACTGAAGCTTTCTTT.

The chain links TRBV9 to TRBJ1-4, with TRBD1 identical over 10 bases. The CDR3 extends over 13 amino acids. J lost 8 bases, V lost 7 bases, and 5 bases had no gene match. Germline V lookup: CDR1 SGDLS, CDR2 YYNGEE. Here the CDR3 DNA reads TGTGCCAGCGGTGGACAGGGGGGAGAAAAACTGTTTTTT. Its protein product is CASGGQGGEKLFF.

In DNA form, the CDR3 reads TGTGCTAGTGGTAGGGACAGGGGAAATATAGCGAACACCGGGGAGCTGTTTTTT. It codes for CASGRDRGNIANTGELFF. This chain connects TRBV12-5 to TRBJ2-2, with TRBD1 matching over 10 bases. Germline lookup yields CDR1 LGHNT and CDR2 FRNRAP. The CDR3 totals 18 residues. J gave up 0 bases and V 5 bases, and 9 bases lay outside the gene matches.

This chain links TRBV6-6 with TRBJ1-2; possible D gene TRBD1, 6 bases. CDR1 MNHNY and CDR2 SVGAGI come from the germline V gene (reference sequence). The CDR3 loop spans 13 amino acids. V was trimmed by 6 bases and J by 8 bases, leaving 16 bases between them. The CDR3 DNA is TGTGCCAGCAGATCTTGGCAGGGGTCCGGCTACACCTTC. It yields the protein CASRSWQGSGYTF.

CDR3 nucleotide sequence: TGTGCCAGCAGTCCCTCCGGAGTGGAGCCCCAGCATTTT. Protein sequence: CASSPSGVEPQHF. This chain uses TRBV6-5 with TRBJ1-5; D is ambiguous. Trimming pared 5 bases from V and 8 bases from J, leaving 13 bases between. Germline V CDR1 and CDR2: MNHEY, SVGAGI. CDR3 size: 13 residues.

The V call is TRBV6-1, the J call TRBJ1-5; a possible D gene is TRBD1 (5 bases). The germline V gene has CDR1 MNHNS and CDR2 SASEGT. Trimming removed 9 bases at V and 9 bases at J, with 24 bases between. This CDR3 has 15 residues. In DNA form, the CDR3 reads TGTGCCAGTCTTCTCGGGCAGGGAAACTTGGGGCCCCAGCATTTT. Its translation is CASLLGQGNLGPQHF.

CDR3 bases: TGCAGCGTTGAGTCCGGACAGGGGACCTACGAGCAGTACTTC. Protein: CSVESGQGTYEQYF. The J gene is TRBJ2-7, the V gene TRBV29-1; 9 bases are shared with TRBD1. Trimming cost V 3 bases and J 2 bases; bases outside gene matches: 5. Germline V gives CDR1 SQVTM, CDR2 ANQGSEA. The CDR3 sequence is 14 residues long.

The genes are TRBV6-6 and TRBJ2-5; 7 bases are a match to TRBD1. CDR1 is MNHNY, CDR2 SVGAGI, per germline (reference sequence). Trimming took 7 bases from V and 3 from J; bases not matched to a gene: 11. The CDR3 has 15 amino acids. CDR3 DNA: TGTGCCAGCATTATATCAGGGGGTTTAGAAGAGACCCAGTACTTC. It codes for CASIISGGLEETQYF.

This rearrangement joins TRBV6-5 to TRBJ2-7; D gene uncertain. The V end was cut by 6 bases, the J end by 0 bases, with 9 bases between. The CDR3 contains 13 residues. CDR1 and CDR2 from the germline V gene are MNHEY and SVGAGI. The CDR3 sequence: CASRHLSSYEQYF. CDR3 nucleotide sequence: TGTGCCAGCAGGCACCTTAGCTCCTACGAGCAGTACTTC.

The chain uses TRBV25-1 and TRBJ2-7; D remains unclear. Germline V gene sequence: CDR1 MGHDK, CDR2 SYGVNS. Trimming took 4 bases from V and 3 from J, leaving 4 bases between them. The CDR3 is 11 amino acids. CDR3 nucleotide sequence: TGTGCCAGCAGTGCCAGCTACGAGCAGTACTTC. This translates into CASSASYEQYF.

This chain uses TRBV7-2 with TRBJ2-7; D ambiguous. The V gene lost 2 bases and the J gene lost 1 base, with 9 bases spanning the gap. This CDR3 contains 14 residues. Germline V gene lookup returns CDR1 SGHTA and CDR2 FQGNSA. CDR3 protein: CASSLIVQSYEQYF. The CDR3 DNA reads TGTGCCAGCAGCTTAATAGTGCAGTCCTACGAGCAGTACTTC.

The CDR3 sequence: CASSYPRGTQYF. CDR3 DNA sequence: TGTGCCAGCAGTTACCCAAGAGGAACGCAGTATTTT. The V gene is TRBV6-6, the J gene TRBJ2-3; unclear D gene. Germline V CDR1 and CDR2: MNHNY, SVGAGI (reference sequence). This CDR3 is built from 12 residues. Trimming stripped 2 bases from V and 9 bases from J, with 9 bases between.

This chain connects TRBV19 to TRBJ2-2; no clear D. CDR1 is LNHDA and CDR2 is SQIVND in the germline V gene (reference sequence). V dropped 6 bases and J dropped 4 bases, with 12 bases sitting between them. CDR3 length equals 14 residues. CDR3 DNA: TGTGCCAGTAGGCCCGTCTTGGGCACCGGGGAGCTGTTTTTT. Its translation: CASRPVLGTGELFF.

J is TRBJ1-1 and V is TRBV2; D unclear. CDR1 is SNHLY, CDR2 FYNNEI, per germline. This CDR3 has 15 amino acids. Trimming removed 7 bases at V and 0 bases at J, with 15 bases between. This CDR3 is CASNPSRHLNTEAFF. CDR3 coding DNA: TGTGCCAGCAACCCATCCCGACACTTGAACACTGAAGCTTTCTTT.